This TCR beta chain was sequenced for a study of blood T cell repertoires in COVID-19. Produced via immunoSEQ multiplex PCR; TCRdb's table is partial and in-frame only. The table lists 270,000 or so clones, around 81% of them singletons. This CDR3 spans 14 amino acids. The germline V and J ends were trimmed by 4 bases and 6 bases, with 15 bases remaining between them. Germline CDR1 and CDR2: SGHVS and FQNEAQ. Donors were grouped by their self-reported clinical history. This TCR derives from a man over 45 who had recovered from COVID-19. The chain recombines TRBV7-8 with TRBJ1-2; D perhaps matches TRBD1 (5 bases). Sequencing was done on a sample of PBMCs or T cells enriched from blood (not recorded which). The DNA for the CDR3 is TGTGCCAGCAGCTCCTTGGGGCAGGGCAATGGCTACACCTTC. This translates into CASSSLGQGNGYTF.